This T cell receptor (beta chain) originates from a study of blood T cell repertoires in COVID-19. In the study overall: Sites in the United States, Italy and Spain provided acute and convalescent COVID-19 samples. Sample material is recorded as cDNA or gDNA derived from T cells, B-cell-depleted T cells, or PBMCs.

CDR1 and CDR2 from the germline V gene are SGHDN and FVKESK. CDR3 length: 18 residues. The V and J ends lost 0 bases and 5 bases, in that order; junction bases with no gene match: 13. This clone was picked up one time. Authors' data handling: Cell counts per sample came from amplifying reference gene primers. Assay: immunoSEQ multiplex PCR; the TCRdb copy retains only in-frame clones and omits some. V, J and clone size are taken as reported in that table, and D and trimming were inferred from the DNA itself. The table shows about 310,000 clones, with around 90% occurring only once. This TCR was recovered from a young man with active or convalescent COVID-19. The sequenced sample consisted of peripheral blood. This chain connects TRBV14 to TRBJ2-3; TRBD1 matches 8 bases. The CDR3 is CASSQEFVGRGRIDTQYF. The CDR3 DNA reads TGTGCCAGCAGCCAAGAGTTTGTCGGCAGGGGGCGGATAGATACGCAGTATTTT.